This is a list of T cell receptor beta chains from one sample in a study of CXCR3-negative and CXCR3-positive naive CD8 T cells. TCRdb reprocessed the 5' RACE reads; each CDR3 protein has one entry and no DNA is given. The listing records about 150,000 distinct CDR3 sequences. The specimen was naive CXCR3+ CD8+ T cells from blood. The receptors here all came from a human donor in good health. Some clones in this sample may be carry-over from other donors' samples. Both conserved end residues are part of each CDR3.

v_gene	j_gene	CDR3aa
TRBV5-1	TRBJ1-1	CASSLGWEGLNTEAFF
TRBV2	TRBJ2-3	CASIPSSGGVDTQYF
TRBV7-9	TRBJ1-6	CASSPRYHNNSPLHF
TRBV23-1	TRBJ2-7	CASNHNGQGSHEQYF
TRBV7-9	TRBJ2-1	CASSLPPPGTKYNEQFF
TRBV29-1	TRBJ2-7	CSVVWVASYEQYF
TRBV28	TRBJ2-5	CASSKPRTVREETQYF
TRBV7-3	TRBJ2-1	CASSSSLADGSYNEQFF
TRBV6-6	TRBJ2-5	CASTQTVGLAGGETQYF
TRBV6-1	TRBJ2-7	CASSEHLPDSYEQYF
TRBV28	TRBJ2-1	CASSRTSGGSYNEQFF
TRBV2	TRBJ2-5	CASSDLAGGPQETQYF
TRBV13	TRBJ2-5	CASNPRGGSQETQYF
TRBV2	TRBJ1-2	CASSDTGNYGYTF
TRBV20-1	TRBJ1-2	CSAFTAYGYTF
TRBV29-1	TRBJ2-1	CSVEGTIGRLEQFF
TRBV7-9	TRBJ1-1	CASPPGQGIRVNTEAFF
TRBV3-1	TRBJ2-7	CASSQPTDRGNPGAYEQYF
TRBV2	TRBJ2-1	CASLRYNEQFF
TRBV4-1	TRBJ2-2	CASSQRNTGELFF
TRBV29-1	TRBJ1-2	CSVEESREVGYGYTF
TRBV11-2	TRBJ2-1	CASSPTGTGDYEQFF
TRBV4-3	TRBJ2-7	CASSQDSWEEGLEQYF
TRBV7-9	TRBJ2-5	CASSLPSGETQYF
TRBV13	TRBJ2-3	CASSLGRRYEESTDTQYF
TRBV12-3/TRBV12-4	TRBJ2-1	CASSPDPGGGRRDEQFF
TRBV3-1	TRBJ2-7	CASSQEDGQGHEQYF
TRBV4-1	TRBJ1-5	CASSQDPAGTLGQPQHF
TRBV2	TRBJ2-1	CASSSTDSGSEQFF